The TCR beta chain described here comes from a study of radiotherapy plus CTLA-4 blockade in lung cancer. The study gave focal radiation plus ipilimumab CTLA-4 blockade to patients with chemo-refractory metastatic non-small-cell lung cancer. Germline lookup yields CDR1 SGHNT and CDR2 YENEEA. The ends were cut back, 1 base at V and 4 bases at J, with 17 bases in the middle. This CDR3 has 17 amino acids. General observations from the study: TCR clones originating in tumors grew in number in blood after radiotherapy plus ipilimumab.

Concerning this clone itself: Its antigen remains unidentified.

The method was immunoSEQ multiplex PCR; TCRdb's version includes in-frame clones alone and lacks a portion of them. The data show nearly 110,000 clones, about 83% seen once. The TCR originated in a human donor with non-small cell lung cancer that progressed on radiotherapy plus ipilimumab. Some clones in this sample may be carry-over from other donors' samples. The chain has TRBV11-3 and TRBJ2-1, with a tentative D call TRBD2 (7 bases). This specimen was peripheral blood, taken from a patient treated with radiotherapy plus ipilimumab. The CDR3 bases are TGTGCCAGCAGCTTAGGCCCGGGGGGCGGGTTTTACAATGAGCAGTTCTTC. Translation: CASSLGPGGGFYNEQFF.